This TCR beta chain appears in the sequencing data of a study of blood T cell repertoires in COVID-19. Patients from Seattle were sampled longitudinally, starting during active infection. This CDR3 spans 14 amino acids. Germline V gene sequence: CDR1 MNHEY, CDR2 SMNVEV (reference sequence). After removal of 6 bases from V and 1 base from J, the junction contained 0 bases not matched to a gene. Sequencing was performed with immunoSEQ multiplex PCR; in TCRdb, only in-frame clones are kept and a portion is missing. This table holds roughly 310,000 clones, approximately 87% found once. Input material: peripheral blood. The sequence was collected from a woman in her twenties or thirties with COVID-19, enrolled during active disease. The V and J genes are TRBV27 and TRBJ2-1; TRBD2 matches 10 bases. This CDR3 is CASRLAGSYNEQFF. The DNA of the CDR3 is TGTGCCAGCAGACTAGCGGGATCCTACAATGAGCAGTTCTTC.